This TCR beta chain was retrieved from a study of regulatory T cells in long-lasting Graves disease. Building of the TCR beta libraries involved iRepertoire HTBI primers and Arm-PCR of CDR3 regions. TCRdb re-called the multiplex PCR reads with MiXCR, one entry per CDR3 protein. The sample has approximately 460,000 distinct CDR3 sequences, less than 20% seen once. Time point here: newly diagnosed GD, antithyroid drugs for less than 3 months. Scientists built the TCR library using RNA that was extracted from PBMCs. Germline values: CDR1 MNHEY, CDR2 SMNVEV (reference sequence). After removal of 5 bases from V and 5 bases from J, the junction contained 6 bases not matched to a gene. This CDR3 is 16 amino acids long. These sequences were also reported in another study, on T cells in Graves' hyperthyroidism and ophthalmopathy. Per that paper: The HTBI primer set drove a first-round RT-PCR of the TCR CDR3.

The chain joins TRBV27 to TRBJ2-7, with 16 positions matching TRBD2. The sequence was obtained from a woman aged 25 to 39 with Graves disease. Sample: peripheral blood mononuclear cells (PBMCs), taken at new diagnosis, from a patient treated with antithyroid drugs. CDR3 sequence: CASSPGTSGRAHEQYF. The CDR3 region has the DNA TGTGCCAGCAGTCCCGGGACTAGCGGGAGGGCCCACGAGCAGTACTTC.